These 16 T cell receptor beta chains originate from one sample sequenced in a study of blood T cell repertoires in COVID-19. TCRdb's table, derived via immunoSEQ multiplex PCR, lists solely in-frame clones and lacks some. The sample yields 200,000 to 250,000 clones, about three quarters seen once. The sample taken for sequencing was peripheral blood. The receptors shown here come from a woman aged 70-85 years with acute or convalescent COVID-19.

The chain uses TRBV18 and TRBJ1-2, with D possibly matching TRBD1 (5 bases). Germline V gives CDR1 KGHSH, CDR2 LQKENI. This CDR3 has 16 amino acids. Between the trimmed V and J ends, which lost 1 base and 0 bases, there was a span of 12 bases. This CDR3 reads CASSPLGGSANYGYTF. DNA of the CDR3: TGTGCCAGCTCACCACTCGGGGGTAGTGCTAACTATGGCTACACCTTC.

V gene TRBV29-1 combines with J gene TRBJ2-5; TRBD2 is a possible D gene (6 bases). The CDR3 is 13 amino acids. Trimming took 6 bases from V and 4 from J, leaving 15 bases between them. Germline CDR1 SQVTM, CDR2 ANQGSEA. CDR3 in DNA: TGCAGCGTCGACCACCGGGACTCAGAGACCCAGTACTTC. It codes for CSVDHRDSETQYF.

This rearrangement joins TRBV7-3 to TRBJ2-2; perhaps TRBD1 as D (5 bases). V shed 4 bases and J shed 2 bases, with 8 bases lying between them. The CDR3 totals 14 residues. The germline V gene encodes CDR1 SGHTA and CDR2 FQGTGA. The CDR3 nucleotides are TGTGCCAGCAGCTCAGGGTTTAACACCGGGGAGCTGTTTTTT. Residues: CASSSGFNTGELFF.

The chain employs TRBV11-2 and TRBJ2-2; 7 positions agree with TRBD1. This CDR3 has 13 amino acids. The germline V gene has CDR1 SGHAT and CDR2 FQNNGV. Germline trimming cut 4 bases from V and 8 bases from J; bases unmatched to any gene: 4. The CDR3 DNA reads TGTGCCAGCAGCTGGGACAGAACGGGGGAGCTGTTTTTT. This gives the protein CASSWDRTGELFF. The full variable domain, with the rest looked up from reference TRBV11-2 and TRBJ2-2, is EAGVAQSPRYKIIEKRQSVAFWCNPISGHATLYWYQQILGQGPKLLIQFQNNGVVDDSQLPKDRFSAERLKGVDSTLKIQPAKLEDSAVYLCASSWDRTGELFFGEGSRLTVL.

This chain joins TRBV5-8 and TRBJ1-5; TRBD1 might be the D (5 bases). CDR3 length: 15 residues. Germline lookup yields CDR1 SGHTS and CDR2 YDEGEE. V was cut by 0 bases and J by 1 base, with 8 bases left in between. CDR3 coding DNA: TGTGCCAGCAGCTTGGGACAGAACAGCAATCAGCCCCAGCATTTT. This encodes CASSLGQNSNQPQHF. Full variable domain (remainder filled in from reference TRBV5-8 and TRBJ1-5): EAGVTQSPTHLIKTRGQQATLRCSPISGHTSVYWYQQALGLGLQFLLWYDEGEERNRGNFPPRFSGRQFPNYSSELNVNALELEDSALYLCASSLGQNSNQPQHFGDGTRLSIL.

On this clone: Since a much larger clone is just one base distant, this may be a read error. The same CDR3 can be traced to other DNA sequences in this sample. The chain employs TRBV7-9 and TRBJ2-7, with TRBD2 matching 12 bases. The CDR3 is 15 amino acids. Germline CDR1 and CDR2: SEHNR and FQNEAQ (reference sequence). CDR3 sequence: CASSLPTSGGYEQYF. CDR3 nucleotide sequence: TGTGCCAGCAGCTTACCGACTAGCGGGGGTTACGAGCAGTATTTC. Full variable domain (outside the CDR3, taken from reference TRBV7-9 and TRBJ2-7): DTGVSQNPRHKITKRGQNVTFRCDPISEHNRLYWYRQTLGQGPEFLTYFQNEAQLEKSRLLSDRFSAERPKGSFSTLEIQRTEQGDSAMYLCASSLPTSGGYEQYFGPGTRLTVT.

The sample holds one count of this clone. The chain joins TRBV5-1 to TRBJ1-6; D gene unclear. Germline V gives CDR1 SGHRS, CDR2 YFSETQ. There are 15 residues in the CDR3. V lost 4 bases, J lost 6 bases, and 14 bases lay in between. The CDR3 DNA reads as TGCGCCAGCAGCGCGGGATCAAGTGGTAATTCACCCCTCCACTTT. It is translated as CASSAGSSGNSPLHF.

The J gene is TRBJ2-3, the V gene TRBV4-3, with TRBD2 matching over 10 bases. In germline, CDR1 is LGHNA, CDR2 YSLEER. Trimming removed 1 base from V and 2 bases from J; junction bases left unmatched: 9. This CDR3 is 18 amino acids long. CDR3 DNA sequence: TGCGCCAGCAGCCAAGCACCGTCTAGCGGGGGTTTCACAGATACGCAGTATTTT. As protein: CASSQAPSSGGFTDTQYF.

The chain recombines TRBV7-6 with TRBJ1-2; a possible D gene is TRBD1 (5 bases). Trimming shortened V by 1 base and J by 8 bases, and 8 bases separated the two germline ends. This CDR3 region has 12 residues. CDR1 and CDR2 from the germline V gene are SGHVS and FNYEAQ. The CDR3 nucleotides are TGTGCCAGCAGCTTAGGGGGGGACGGCTACACCTTC. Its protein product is CASSLGGDGYTF.

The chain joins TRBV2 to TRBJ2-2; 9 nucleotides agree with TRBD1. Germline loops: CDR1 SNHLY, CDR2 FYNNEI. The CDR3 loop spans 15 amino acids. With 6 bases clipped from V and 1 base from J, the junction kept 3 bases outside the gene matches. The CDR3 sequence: CASRPDRGNTGELFF. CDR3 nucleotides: TGTGCCAGCAGGCCGGACAGGGGGAACACCGGGGAGCTGTTTTTT.

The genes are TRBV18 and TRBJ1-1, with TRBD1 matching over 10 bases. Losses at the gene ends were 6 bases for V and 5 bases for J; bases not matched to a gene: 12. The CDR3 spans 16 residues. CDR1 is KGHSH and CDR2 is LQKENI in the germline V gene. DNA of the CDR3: TGTGCCAGCTCCCGGACAGGGGGGACCTGGGGGACTGAAGCTTTCTTT. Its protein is CASSRTGGTWGTEAFF.

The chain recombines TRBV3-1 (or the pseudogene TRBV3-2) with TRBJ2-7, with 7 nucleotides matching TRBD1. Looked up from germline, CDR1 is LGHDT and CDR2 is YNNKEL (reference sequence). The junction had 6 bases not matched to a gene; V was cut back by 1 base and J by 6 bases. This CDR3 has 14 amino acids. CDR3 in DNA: TGTGCCAGCAGCCAAGTGCAGGGGGTTGCCGAGCAGTACTTC. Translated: CASSQVQGVAEQYF.

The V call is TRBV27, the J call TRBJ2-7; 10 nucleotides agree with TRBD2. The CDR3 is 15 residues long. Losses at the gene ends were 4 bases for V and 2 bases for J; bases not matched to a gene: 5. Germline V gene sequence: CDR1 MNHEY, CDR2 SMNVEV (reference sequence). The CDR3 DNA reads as TGTGCCAGCAGTTGGAGCGGGGGGGGTGCCTACGAGCAGTACTTC. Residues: CASSWSGGGAYEQYF.

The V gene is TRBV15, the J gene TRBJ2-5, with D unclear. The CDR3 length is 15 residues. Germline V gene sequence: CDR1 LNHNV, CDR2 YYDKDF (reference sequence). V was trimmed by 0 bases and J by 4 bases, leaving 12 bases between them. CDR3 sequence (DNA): TGTGCCACCAGCAGAGATCCCGGAGACGGAGAGACCCAGTACTTC. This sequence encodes CATSRDPGDGETQYF.

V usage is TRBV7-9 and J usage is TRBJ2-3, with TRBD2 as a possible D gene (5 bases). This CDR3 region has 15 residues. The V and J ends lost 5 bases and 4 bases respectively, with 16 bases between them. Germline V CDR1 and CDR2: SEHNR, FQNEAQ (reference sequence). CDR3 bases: TGTGCCAGCAGCCCCGGCGAGGGAGTGGCAGATACGCAGTATTTT. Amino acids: CASSPGEGVADTQYF. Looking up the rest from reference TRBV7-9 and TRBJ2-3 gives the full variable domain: DTGVSQNPRHKITKRGQNVTFRCDPISEHNRLYWYRQTLGQGPEFLTYFQNEAQLEKSRLLSDRFSAERPKGSFSTLEIQRTEQGDSAMYLCASSPGEGVADTQYFGPGTRLTVL.

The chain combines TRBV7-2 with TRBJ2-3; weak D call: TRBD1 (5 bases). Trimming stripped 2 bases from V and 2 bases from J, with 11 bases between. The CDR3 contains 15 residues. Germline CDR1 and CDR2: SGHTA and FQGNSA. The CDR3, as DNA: TGTGCCAGCAGCTTACTTGGTGGGGCCACAGATACGCAGTATTTT. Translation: CASSLLGGATDTQYF.